This entry features one TCR beta chain sequence. The antigen remains unidentified. The data derive from a study of cytomegalovirus exposure and HLA in healthy donors. Study overall: A subsequent analysis reported that the approximately 120 validation repertoires were produced on the same platform that had also been used for the 600 to 800 first-cohort repertoires. Study-wide results and caveats: Specificity of a few CMV-associated chains for CMV antigens was verified in vitro.

The protocol was immunoSEQ multiplex PCR, while the TCRdb copy is restricted to in-frame clones and leaves out a portion. Here the sample spans about 150,000 clones, more than 75% being singletons. This CDR3 contains 15 residues. Per germline, CDR1 MGHRA and CDR2 YSYEKL. With 1 base removed from V and 2 bases from J, the gap between germline ends came to 10 bases. The receptor was isolated from a man younger than 35 in good health and CMV-seronegative. Source material: PBMCs. The gene calls are TRBV4-1 and TRBJ2-3; D possibly corresponds to TRBD2 (6 bases). The CDR3 coding sequence is TGCGCCAGCAGCCAAGTGGCGGGGACCACAGATACGCAGTATTTT. Protein product: CASSQVAGTTDTQYF.